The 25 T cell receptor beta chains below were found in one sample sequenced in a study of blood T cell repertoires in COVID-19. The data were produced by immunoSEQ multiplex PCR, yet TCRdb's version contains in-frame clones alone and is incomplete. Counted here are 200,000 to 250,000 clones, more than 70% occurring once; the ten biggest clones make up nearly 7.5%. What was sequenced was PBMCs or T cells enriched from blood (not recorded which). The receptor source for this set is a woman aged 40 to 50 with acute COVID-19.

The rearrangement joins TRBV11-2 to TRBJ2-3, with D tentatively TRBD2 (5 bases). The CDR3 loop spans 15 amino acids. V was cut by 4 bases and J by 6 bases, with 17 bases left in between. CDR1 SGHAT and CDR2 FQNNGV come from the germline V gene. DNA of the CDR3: TGTGCCAGCAGCTCCCGGGGTAGCGATTCGGATACGCAGTATTTT. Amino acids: CASSSRGSDSDTQYF.

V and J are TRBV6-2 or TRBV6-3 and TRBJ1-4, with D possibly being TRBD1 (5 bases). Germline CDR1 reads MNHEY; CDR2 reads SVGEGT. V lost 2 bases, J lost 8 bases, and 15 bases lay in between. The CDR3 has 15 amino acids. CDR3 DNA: TGTGCCAGCAGTTACGATCAGGGACTTGGCGAAAAACTGTTTTTT. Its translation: CASSYDQGLGEKLFF.

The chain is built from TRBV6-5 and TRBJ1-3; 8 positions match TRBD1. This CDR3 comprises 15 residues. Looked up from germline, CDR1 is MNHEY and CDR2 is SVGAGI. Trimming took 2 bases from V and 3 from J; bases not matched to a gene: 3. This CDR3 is CASSYADRVGNTIYF. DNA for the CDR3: TGTGCCAGCAGTTACGCGGACAGGGTTGGAAACACCATATATTTT.

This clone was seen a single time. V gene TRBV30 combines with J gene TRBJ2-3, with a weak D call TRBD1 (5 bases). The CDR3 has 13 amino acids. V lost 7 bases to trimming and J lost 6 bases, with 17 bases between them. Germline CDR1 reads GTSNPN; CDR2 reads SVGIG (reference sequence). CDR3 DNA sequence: TGTGCCTACGAACGTCAGGGCCGCGATACGCAGTATTTT. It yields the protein CAYERQGRDTQYF.

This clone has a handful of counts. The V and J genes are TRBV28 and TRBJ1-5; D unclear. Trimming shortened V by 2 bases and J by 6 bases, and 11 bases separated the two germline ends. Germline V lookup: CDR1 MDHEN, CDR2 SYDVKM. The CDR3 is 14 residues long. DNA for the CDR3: TGTGCCAGCAGTTTAGGGCGCGGGCGTCAGCCCCAGCATTTT. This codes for CASSLGRGRQPQHF.

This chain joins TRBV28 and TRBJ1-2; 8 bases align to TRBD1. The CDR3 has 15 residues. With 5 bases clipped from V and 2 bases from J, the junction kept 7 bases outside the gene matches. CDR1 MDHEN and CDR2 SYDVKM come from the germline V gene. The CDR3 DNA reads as TGTGCCAGCAGTAGAAACAGGGGGGTAAACTATGGCTACACCTTC. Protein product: CASSRNRGVNYGYTF.

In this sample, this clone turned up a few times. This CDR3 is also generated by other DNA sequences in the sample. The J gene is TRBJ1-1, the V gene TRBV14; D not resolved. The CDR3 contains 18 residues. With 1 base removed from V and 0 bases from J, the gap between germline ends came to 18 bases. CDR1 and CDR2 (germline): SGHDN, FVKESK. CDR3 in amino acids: CASSQVTWRGEMNTEAFF. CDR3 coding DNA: TGTGCCAGCAGCCAAGTCACGTGGCGGGGTGAAATGAACACTGAAGCTTTCTTT. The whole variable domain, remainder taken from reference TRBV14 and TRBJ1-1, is EAGVTQFPSHSVIEKGQTVTLRCDPISGHDNLYWYRRVMGKEIKFLLHFVKESKQDESGMPNNRFLAERTGGTYSTLKVQPAELEDSGVYFCASSQVTWRGEMNTEAFFGQGTRLTVV.

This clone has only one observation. CDR3 amino acids: CASHRSSEAFF. CDR3 nucleotides: TGTGCCAGTCATCGGTCCTCTGAAGCTTTCTTT. V and J are TRBV6-5 and TRBJ1-1; no clear D. Per the germline V gene, CDR1 is MNHEY and CDR2 is SVGAGI. Trimming removed 9 bases from V and 6 bases from J, with 11 bases in between. The CDR3 extends over 11 amino acids.

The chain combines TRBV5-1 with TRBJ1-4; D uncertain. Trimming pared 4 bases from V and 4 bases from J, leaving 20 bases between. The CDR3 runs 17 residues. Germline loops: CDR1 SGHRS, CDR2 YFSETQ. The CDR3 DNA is TGCGCCAGCAGCAGATACGGCCAGGAACTGATTAATGAAAAACTGTTTTTT. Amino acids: CASSRYGQELINEKLFF.

CDR3 protein: CASSIGGKMNTEAFF. DNA of the CDR3: TGTGCCAGCAGTATCGGGGGGAAGATGAACACTGAAGCTTTCTTT. The V call is TRBV25-1, the J call TRBJ1-1, with a possible D match to TRBD1 (5 bases). The ends were cut back, 5 bases at V and 0 bases at J, with 13 bases in the middle. Germline loops: CDR1 MGHDK, CDR2 SYGVNS. CDR3 length equals 15 residues.

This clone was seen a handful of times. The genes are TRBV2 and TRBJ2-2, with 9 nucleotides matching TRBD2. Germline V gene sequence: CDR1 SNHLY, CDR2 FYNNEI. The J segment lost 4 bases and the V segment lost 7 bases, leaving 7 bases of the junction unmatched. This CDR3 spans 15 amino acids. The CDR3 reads CASTVLAGSTGELFF. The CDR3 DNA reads TGTGCCAGCACAGTCCTAGCGGGATCCACCGGGGAGCTGTTTTTT.

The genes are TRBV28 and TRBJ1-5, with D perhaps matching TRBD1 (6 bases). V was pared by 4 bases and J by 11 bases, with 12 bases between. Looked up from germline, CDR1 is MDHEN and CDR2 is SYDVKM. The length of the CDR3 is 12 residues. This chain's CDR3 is CASSSQGLTQHF. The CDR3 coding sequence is TGTGCCAGCAGTTCCCAGGGGTTGACCCAGCATTTT. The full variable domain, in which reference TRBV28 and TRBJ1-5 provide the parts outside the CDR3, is DVKVTQSSRYLVKRTGEKVFLECVQDMDHENMFWYRQDPGLGLRLIYFSYDVKMKEKGDIPEGYSVSREKKERFSLILESASTNQTSMYLCASSSQGLTQHFGDGTRLSIL.

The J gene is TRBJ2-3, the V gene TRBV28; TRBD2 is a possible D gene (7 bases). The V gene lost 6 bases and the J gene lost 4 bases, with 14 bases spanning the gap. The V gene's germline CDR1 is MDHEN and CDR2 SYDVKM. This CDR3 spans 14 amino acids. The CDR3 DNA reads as TGTGCCAGCAGCCAAAGGGGGGGGGCAGATACGCAGTATTTT. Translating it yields CASSQRGGADTQYF.

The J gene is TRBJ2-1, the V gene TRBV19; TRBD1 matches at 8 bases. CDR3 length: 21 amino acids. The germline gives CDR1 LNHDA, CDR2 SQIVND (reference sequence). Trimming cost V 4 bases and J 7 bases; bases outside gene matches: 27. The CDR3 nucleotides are TGTGCCAGTAGTAGATTTGGGGCCGCAAGCTCCGGGACAGGCAATTTGAATGAGCAGTTCTTC. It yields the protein CASSRFGAASSGTGNLNEQFF.

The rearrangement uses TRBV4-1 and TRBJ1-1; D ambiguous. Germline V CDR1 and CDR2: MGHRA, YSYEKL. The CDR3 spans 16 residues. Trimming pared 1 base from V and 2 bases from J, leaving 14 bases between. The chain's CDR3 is CASSQVSVQANTEAFF. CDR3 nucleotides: TGCGCCAGCAGCCAAGTGTCGGTGCAGGCTAACACTGAAGCTTTCTTT.

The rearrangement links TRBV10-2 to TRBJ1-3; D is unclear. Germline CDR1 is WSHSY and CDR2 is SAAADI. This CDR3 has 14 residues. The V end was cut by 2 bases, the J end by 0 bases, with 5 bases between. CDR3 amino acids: CASSEQASGNTIYF. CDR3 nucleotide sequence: TGCGCCAGCAGTGAGCAGGCCTCTGGAAACACCATATATTTT.

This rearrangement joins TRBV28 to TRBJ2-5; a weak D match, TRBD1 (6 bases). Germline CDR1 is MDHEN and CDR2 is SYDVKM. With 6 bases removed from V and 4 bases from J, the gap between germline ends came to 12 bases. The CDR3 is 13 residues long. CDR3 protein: CASRTGGRETQYF. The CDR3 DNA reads TGTGCCAGCAGGACTGGGGGCCGAGAGACCCAGTACTTC.

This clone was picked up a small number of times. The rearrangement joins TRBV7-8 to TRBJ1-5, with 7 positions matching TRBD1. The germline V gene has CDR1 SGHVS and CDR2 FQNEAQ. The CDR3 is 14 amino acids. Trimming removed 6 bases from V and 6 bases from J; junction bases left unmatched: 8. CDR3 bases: TGTGCCAGCAGACCCGGACAGGCCAGTCAGCCCCAGCATTTT. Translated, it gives CASRPGQASQPQHF.

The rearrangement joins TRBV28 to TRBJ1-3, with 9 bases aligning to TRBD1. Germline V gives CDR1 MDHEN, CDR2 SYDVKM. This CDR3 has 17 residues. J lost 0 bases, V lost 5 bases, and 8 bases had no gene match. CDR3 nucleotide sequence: TGTGCCAGCAGTCCCGCGGGACAGGGCCACTCTGGAAACACCATATATTTT. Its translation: CASSPAGQGHSGNTIYF. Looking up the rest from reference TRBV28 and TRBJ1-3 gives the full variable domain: DVKVTQSSRYLVKRTGEKVFLECVQDMDHENMFWYRQDPGLGLRLIYFSYDVKMKEKGDIPEGYSVSREKKERFSLILESASTNQTSMYLCASSPAGQGHSGNTIYFGEGSWLTVV.

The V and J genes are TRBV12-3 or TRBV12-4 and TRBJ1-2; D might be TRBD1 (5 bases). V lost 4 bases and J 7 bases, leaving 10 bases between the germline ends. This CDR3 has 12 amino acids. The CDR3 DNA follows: TGTGCCAGCAGTTCGGGGGGGGTTGGCTACACCTTC. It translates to CASSSGGVGYTF.

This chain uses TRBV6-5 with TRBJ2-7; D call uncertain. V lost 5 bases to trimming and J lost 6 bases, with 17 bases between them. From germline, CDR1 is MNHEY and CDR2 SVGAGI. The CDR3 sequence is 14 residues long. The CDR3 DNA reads TGTGCCAGCAGTACCCTCCCACTACCCAGCGAGCAGTACTTC. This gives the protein CASSTLPLPSEQYF.

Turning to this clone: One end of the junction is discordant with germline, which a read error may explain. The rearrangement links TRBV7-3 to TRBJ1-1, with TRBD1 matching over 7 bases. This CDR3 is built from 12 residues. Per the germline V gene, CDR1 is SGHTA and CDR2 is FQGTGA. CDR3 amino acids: CASSLTGARAFF. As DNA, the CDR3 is TGTGCCAGCAGCCTAACAGGGGCGCGAGCTTTCTTT.

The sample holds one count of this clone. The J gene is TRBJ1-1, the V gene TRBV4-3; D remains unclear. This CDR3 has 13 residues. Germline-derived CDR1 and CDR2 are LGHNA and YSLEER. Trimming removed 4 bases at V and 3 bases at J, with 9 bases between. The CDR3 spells CASSRRIYTEAFF. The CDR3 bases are TGCGCCAGCAGCCGGCGGATTTACACTGAAGCTTTCTTT.

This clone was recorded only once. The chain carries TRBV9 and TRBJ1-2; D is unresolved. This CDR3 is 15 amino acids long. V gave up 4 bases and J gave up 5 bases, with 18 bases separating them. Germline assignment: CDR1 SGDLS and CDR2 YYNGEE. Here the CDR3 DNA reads TGTGCCAGCAGCCACTATGCTCAACTGCCTTATGGCTACACCTTC. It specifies CASSHYAQLPYGYTF.

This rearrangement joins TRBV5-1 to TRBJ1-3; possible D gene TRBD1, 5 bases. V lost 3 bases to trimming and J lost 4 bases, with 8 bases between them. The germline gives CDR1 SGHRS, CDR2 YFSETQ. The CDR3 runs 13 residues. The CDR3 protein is CASSSDIGNTIYF. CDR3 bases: TGCGCCAGCAGCTCGGACATAGGAAACACCATATATTTT.